These T cell receptor beta chains were read from a single sample in a study of blood T cell repertoires in COVID-19. Clones were read by immunoSEQ multiplex PCR, and TCRdb kept only the in-frame ones, dropping some. In the table there are around 310,000 clones, about 90% of which are singletons. Sequenced material: PBMCs or T cells enriched from blood (not recorded which). The receptors were sampled from a woman younger than 45 who had recovered from COVID-19. Both conserved end residues are part of each CDR3. The D gene is left open where the match is weak. Size is omitted from some rows. Given values are once, few, many or a class for expanded clones.

j_gene	d_gene	abundance	v_gene	CDR3nt	CDR3aa
TRBJ2-5	.	.	TRBV7-3	TGTGCCAGCAGCTCCGGCGGCCCCGGGGGAGAGACCCAGTACTTC	CASSSGGPGGETQYF
TRBJ2-5	.	once	TRBV27	TGTGCCAGCAGTAGCGCGCTAGGGGGTTGGACCCAGTACTTC	CASSSALGGWTQYF
TRBJ1-1	.	.	TRBV11-2	TGTGCCAGCAGCTTTTGGGTCCGGGGGGAAGCTGAAGCTTTCTTT	CASSFWVRGEAEAFF
TRBJ1-1	.	.	TRBV4-1	TGCGCCAGCAGCCCCCCTGGCCGGCGGTCTGAAGCTTTCTTT	CASSPPGRRSEAFF
TRBJ1-1	.	.	TRBV4-1	TGCGCCAGCAGCCAAGGGTCTAACCCGAACACTGAAGCTTTCTTT	CASSQGSNPNTEAFF
TRBJ2-3	TRBD2	.	TRBV5-1	TGCGCCAGCAGCTTCCCCGCGACTAGCGGGGGGGATACGCAGTATTTT	CASSFPATSGGDTQYF
TRBJ2-3	.	.	TRBV7-9	TGTGCCAGCAGCATAAGCACAGATACGCAGTATTTT	CASSISTDTQYF
TRBJ2-7	.	.	TRBV28	TGTGCCAGCAGTTTTGGGGGCCCCGCCTACGAGCAGTACTTC	CASSFGGPAYEQYF
TRBJ1-6	TRBD1	.	TRBV7-9	TGTGCCAGCAGCCCGGGACAGCTGGATTCACCCCTCCACTTT	CASSPGQLDSPLHF
TRBJ2-1	TRBD2	.	TRBV5-1	TGCGCCAGCAGCTTTACTTTAGCGGGAGCAACGATGGGGCAGTTCTTC	CASSFTLAGATMGQFF
TRBJ1-5	.	.	TRBV9	TGTGCCAGCAGCGTAGGTTCGGGGTACGGTCAGCCCCAGCATTTT	CASSVGSGYGQPQHF
TRBJ1-1	.	.	TRBV19	TGTGCCAGTCGGTGGGGGGGGAGCACTGAAGCTTTCTTT	CASRWGGSTEAFF
TRBJ2-3	.	.	TRBV6-5	TGTGCCAGTACCGAGGAACCCCGCAGCACAGATACGCAGTATTTT	CASTEEPRSTDTQYF
TRBJ2-7	.	.	TRBV10-3	TGTGCCATCAGTCTTTATCCTAGCACAGAGGGCTACGAGCAGTACTTC	CAISLYPSTEGYEQYF
TRBJ2-7	TRBD2	.	TRBV6-2/TRBV6-3	TGTGCCAGCAGCCTGGGAGGGACTAGCGGAATCTACGAGCAGTACTTC	CASSLGGTSGIYEQYF
TRBJ2-7	.	once	TRBV29-1	TGCAGCGTTCGAGGCCGCTTTGGGTCCGAGCAGTACTTC	CSVRGRFGSEQYF
TRBJ2-1	.	once	TRBV10-3	TGTGCCATCAGTGAGTCGATGGTGGAGTCCTACAATGAGCAGTTCTTC	CAISESMVESYNEQFF
TRBJ2-1	.	.	TRBV19	TGTGCCAGTAGTATGGGCACCCGCTCCTACAATGAGCAGTTCTTC	CASSMGTRSYNEQFF
TRBJ1-1	.	.	TRBV5-4	TGTGCCAGCAGCTTGCTGGACAGCACTGAAGCTTTCTTT	CASSLLDSTEAFF
TRBJ2-3	TRBD2	once	TRBV6-4	TGTGCCAGCAGAAGAGCGGGAGTCGGGACAGATACGCAGTATTTT	CASRRAGVGTDTQYF
TRBJ1-2	TRBD1	.	TRBV4-2	TGTGCCAGCAGCCAGCCGACAGGGGTGAACTATGGCTACACCTTC	CASSQPTGVNYGYTF
TRBJ2-1	.	.	TRBV9	TGTGCCAGCAGCCCCCATGGCATAGTGGACATTGGGAATGAGCAGTTCTTC	CASSPHGIVDIGNEQFF
TRBJ1-4	.	.	TRBV28	TGTGCCAGCAGCAGGGTATCGAAAAATGAAAAACTGTTTTTT	CASSRVSKNEKLFF
TRBJ1-6	TRBD1	.	TRBV5-1	TGCGCCAGCAGCTCGACGACAGGGTTTCGGAATTCACCCCTCCACTTT	CASSSTTGFRNSPLHF
TRBJ2-7	.	.	TRBV7-9	TGTGCCAGCAGCTTAGAACAGGGAATCTACGAGCAGTACTTC	CASSLEQGIYEQYF
TRBJ2-1	TRBD2	.	TRBV27	TGTGCCAGCAAAATCATTAGCGGGAAGTGGGATGAGCAGTTCTTC	CASKIISGKWDEQFF
TRBJ1-6	.	few	TRBV20-1	TGCAGTGCTAGTCCCACCGAGGGCATTCTGGGGTCACCCCTCCACTTT	CSASPTEGILGSPLHF
TRBJ2-7	TRBD2	once	TRBV3-1/TRBV3-2	TGTGCCAGCAGCCAAGCTCTACTACTAGCGGCTCTTAGCTACGAGCAGTACTTC	CASSQALLLAALSYEQYF
TRBJ1-1	TRBD1	.	TRBV7-2	TGTGCCAGCAGCTTATGGGGACAGGGCATAGACACTGAAGCTTTCTTT	CASSLWGQGIDTEAFF
TRBJ2-1	TRBD2	.	TRBV2	TGTGCCAGCCTTCGGAGGCCTAGCGGACACAATGAGCAGTTCTTC	CASLRRPSGHNEQFF
TRBJ1-1	TRBD1	.	TRBV11-2	TGTGCCAGCAGCTCGTCCCGGGACAGGGATCAAGGGAACACTGAAGCTTTCTTT	CASSSSRDRDQGNTEAFF
TRBJ2-3	TRBD2	.	TRBV2	TGTGCCAGCAGTGAATCCTCGACTAGCCGAGATACGCAGTATTTT	CASSESSTSRDTQYF
TRBJ1-1	.	.	TRBV12-3/TRBV12-4	TGTGCCAGCAGTTTTCAGGTGAACACTGAAGCTTTCTTT	CASSFQVNTEAFF